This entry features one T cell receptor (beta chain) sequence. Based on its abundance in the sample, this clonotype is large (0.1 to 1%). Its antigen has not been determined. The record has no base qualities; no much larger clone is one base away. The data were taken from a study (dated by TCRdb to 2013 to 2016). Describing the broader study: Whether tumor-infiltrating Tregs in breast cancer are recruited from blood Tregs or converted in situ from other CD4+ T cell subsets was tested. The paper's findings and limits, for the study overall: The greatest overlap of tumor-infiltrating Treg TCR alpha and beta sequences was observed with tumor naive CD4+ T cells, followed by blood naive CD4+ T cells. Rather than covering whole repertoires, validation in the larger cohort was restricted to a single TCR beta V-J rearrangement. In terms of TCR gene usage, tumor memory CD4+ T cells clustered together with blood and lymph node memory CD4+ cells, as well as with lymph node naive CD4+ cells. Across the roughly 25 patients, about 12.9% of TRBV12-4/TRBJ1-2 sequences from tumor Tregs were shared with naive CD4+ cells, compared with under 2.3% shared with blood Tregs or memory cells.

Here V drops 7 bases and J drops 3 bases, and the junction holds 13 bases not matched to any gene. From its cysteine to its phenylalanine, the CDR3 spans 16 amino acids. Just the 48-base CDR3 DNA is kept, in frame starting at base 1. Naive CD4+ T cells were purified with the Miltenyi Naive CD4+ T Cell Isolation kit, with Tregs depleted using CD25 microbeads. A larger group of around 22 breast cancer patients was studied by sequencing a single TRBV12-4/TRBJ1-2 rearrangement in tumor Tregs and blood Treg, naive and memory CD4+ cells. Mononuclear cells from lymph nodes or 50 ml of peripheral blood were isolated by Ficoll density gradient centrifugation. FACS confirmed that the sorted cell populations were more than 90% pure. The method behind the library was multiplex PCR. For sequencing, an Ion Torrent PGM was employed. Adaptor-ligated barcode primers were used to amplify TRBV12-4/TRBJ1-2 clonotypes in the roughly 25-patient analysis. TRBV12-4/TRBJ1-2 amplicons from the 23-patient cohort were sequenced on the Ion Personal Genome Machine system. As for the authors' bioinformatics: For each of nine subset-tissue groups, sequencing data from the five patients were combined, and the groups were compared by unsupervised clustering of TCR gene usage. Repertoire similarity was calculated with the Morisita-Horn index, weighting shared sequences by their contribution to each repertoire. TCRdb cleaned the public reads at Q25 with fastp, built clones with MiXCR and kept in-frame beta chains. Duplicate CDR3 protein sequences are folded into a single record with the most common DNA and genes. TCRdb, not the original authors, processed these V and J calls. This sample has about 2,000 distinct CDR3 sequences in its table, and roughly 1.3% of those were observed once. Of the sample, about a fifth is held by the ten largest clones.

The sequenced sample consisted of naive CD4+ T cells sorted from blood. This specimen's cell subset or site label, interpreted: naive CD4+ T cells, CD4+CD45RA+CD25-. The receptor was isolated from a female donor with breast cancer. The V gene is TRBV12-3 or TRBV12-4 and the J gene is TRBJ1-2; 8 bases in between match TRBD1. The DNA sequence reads TGTGCCAGCAACTTTGACAGGGGCAGACGCGACTATGGCTACACCTTC. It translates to CASNFDRGRRDYGYTF.